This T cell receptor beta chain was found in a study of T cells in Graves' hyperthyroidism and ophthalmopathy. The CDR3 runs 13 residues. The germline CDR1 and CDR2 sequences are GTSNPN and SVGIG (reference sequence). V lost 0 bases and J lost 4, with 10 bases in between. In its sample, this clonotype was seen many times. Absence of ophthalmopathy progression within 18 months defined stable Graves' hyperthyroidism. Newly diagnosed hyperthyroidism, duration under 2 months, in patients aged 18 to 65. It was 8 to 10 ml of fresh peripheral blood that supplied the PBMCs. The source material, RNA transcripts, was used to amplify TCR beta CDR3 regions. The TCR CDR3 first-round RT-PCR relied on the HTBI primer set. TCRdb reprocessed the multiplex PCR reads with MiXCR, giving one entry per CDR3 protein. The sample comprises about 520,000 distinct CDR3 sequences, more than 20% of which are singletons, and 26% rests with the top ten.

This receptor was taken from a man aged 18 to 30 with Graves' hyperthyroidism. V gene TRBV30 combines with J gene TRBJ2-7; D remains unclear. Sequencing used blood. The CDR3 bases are TGTGCCTGGAGTGTACCGAACGGGTACGAGCAGTACTTC. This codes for CAWSVPNGYEQYF.